Given below is one TCR beta chain in context. Its cognate antigen has yet to be identified. Base qualities are not at hand, and no much larger clone is one base apart. This sample was included in a study of blood T cell repertoires in COVID-19 (dated by TCRdb to 2019 to 2021). The study in broad terms: Samples from collaborators originated in the United States, Italy and Spain and spanned both the acute and convalescent phases of COVID-19. Deeply sampled blood TCRbeta repertoires from subjects exposed to, actively infected with, or recovered from COVID-19 were included in the dataset. The prospective study material was composed of cDNA or gDNA derived from T cells, B-cell-depleted T cells, or PBMCs. Samples were obtained from the ongoing ImmuneRACE study (first 160 participants) and from 1,254 subjects provided by 6 global collaborators. Where available, HLA class I and class II types were taken from metadata supplied by the sample provider and were not determined by assay-based typing. Nearly every sample came with metadata listing a de-identified subject ID, COVID-19 status, age in years and sex. A freely available public database, intended as a resource for researchers studying the immune response to SARS-CoV-2, is where the repertoires were released.

TCRbeta CDR3 regions were amplified from genomic DNA using the immunoSEQ Assay, a bias-controlled multiplex PCR. Regarding the original processing steps: Within the assay, amplification of reference gene primers was used to estimate how many nucleated cells each sample contained. To quantify the absolute abundance of each unique TCRbeta CDR3 rearrangement, sequence reads were collapsed and filtered. Productive Simpson clonality was computed per sample as the square root of Simpson's diversity index over productive rearrangements. TCRdb mirrors the immuneACCESS table, restricted to in-frame sequences. Some clones are absent from its copies; in checked studies, under half trace to an unresolved V gene, and the reason for the others is unknown. V and J calls and clone size are as listed in that table; D and trimming were resolved from the DNA. The sample has some 140,000 clones on record, less than 90% of them singletons. 15% to 20% of the sample belongs to the ten largest clones.

Beyond this particular receptor, the publication reports: The amount of clinical and demographic metadata varied by source and participant and was provided uncurated.

As encoded in the germline V gene (reference sequence), CDR1 is LGHDT while CDR2 is YNNKEL. The CDR3 contains 12 residues, cysteine and phenylalanine counted. Just the 36-base CDR3 DNA is kept, in frame starting at base 1. V drops 4 bases and J drops 5 bases, leaving 8 bases in between. In the prospective study, participants were roughly 18 to 95 years old, resided in 25 or so geographic areas of the United States, and were enrolled through a virtual design. In the prospective study, participants were assigned to cohorts based on the clinical history participants reported in a screening survey and a study questionnaire. ImmuneRACE Cohort 3 recovered participants were defined by two consecutive negative NP/OP PCR tests, healthcare professional clearance, or symptom resolution. In the prospective study, mobile phlebotomists collected whole blood, serum and a nasopharyngeal or oropharyngeal swab from each participant. Over a roughly 2-month period, participants in the prospective study had the option of providing additional blood draws and questionnaires. Prospective study blood samples were shipped either frozen or at room temperature before DNA extraction.

This TCR was recovered from a man under 40 who had recovered from COVID-19. Sample: PBMCs or T cells enriched from blood (not recorded which). Recombination connected TRBV3-1 (or the pseudogene TRBV3-2) to TRBJ2-5; the best D guess is TRBD2, with 5 bases matching. The nucleotides are TGTGCCAGCAGCCGTTGGGAGGAGACCCAGTACTTC. It is translated as CASSRWEETQYF.